These 2 T cell receptor beta chains were all obtained from the same sample, sequenced in a study of patients and donors after allogeneic stem cell transplantation. TCRdb called the RT-PCR reads again in MiXCR, with one record for every CDR3 protein. Among some 24,000 distinct CDR3 sequences, roughly 43% were seen once, and the ten largest hold roughly three quarters. The sequencing input was blood, either unsorted or a sorted T cell fraction (not recorded which). These receptors came from a human donor who was either an allogeneic HSCT recipient or a stem cell or donor lymphocyte infusion donor (not recorded which). It is not recorded whose cells these are; they may come from a transplant donor.

The rearrangement joins TRBV28 to TRBJ2-7; D call uncertain. V shed 5 bases and J shed 3 bases, with 5 bases lying between them. The CDR3 spans 11 residues. Germline V lookup: CDR1 MDHEN, CDR2 SYDVKM. CDR3 sequence reads: CASSTYYEQYF. The CDR3 DNA reads as TGTGCCAGCAGTACCTACTACGAGCAGTACTTC.

This clonotype has at least ten counts. The CDR3 is CASSLDGQGTGNSPLHF. Written as DNA, the CDR3 is TGCGCCAGCAGCTTGGATGGACAGGGCACAGGGAATTCACCCCTCCACTTT. This chain uses TRBV5-1 with TRBJ1-6; TRBD1 matches 8 bases. The CDR3 consists of 17 residues. In germline, CDR1 is SGHRS, CDR2 YFSETQ. The V and J ends lost 0 bases and 7 bases, in that order; junction bases with no gene match: 9.